A single T cell receptor beta chain is shown here with its context. Its antigen remains unidentified. This entry is derived from a study of cytomegalovirus exposure and HLA in healthy donors. Study outcomes and limitations: As was reported, the classifier diagnosed cytomegalovirus status with high specificity and sensitivity. Rare TCR sequences predominated, though certain public TCRs were found in many donors.

The method was immunoSEQ multiplex PCR; TCRdb's version includes in-frame clones alone and lacks a portion of them. The table lists 120,000 to 150,000 clones, roughly 89% of them singletons. The CDR3 consists of 14 residues. The V segment lost 4 bases and the J segment 6 bases; nucleotides outside the gene matches: 9. Germline CDR1 SGDLS, CDR2 YYNGEE. This sequence joins TRBV9 and TRBJ2-7; TRBD1 matches 8 bases. This receptor was obtained from a man younger than 35 in good health and CMV-seropositive. The sample was PBMCs. Here the CDR3 DNA reads TGTGCCAGCAGCAGAGGACAGGGACGGATCGAGCAGTACTTC. It codes for CASSRGQGRIEQYF.